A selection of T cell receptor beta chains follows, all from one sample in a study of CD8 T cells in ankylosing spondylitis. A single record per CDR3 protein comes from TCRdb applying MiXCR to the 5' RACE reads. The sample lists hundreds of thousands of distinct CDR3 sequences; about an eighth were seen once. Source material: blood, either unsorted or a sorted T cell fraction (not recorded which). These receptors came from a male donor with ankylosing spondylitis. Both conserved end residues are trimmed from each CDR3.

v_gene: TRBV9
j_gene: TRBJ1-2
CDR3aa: ASSARAGNYGYT

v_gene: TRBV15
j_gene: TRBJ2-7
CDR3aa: ATSREVAAYEQY

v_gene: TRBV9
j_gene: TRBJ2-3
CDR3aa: ASSVDVSTDTQY

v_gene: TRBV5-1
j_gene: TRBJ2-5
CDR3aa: ASSLYEGGETQY

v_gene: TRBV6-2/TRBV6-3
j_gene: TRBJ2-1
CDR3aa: ASSTGTGNEQF

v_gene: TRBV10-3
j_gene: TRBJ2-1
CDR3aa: ASRTGSDNEQF

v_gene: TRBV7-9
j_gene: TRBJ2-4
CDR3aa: ASSRARADPKNIQY

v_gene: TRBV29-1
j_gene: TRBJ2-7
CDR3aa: SVGFKGLYEQY

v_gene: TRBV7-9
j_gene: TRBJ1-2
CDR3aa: ASSSYGQGDGYT

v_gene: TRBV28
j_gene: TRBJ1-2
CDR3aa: ASSASPVGYGYT

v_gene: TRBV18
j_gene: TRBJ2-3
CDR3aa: ASSPLSLSDTQY

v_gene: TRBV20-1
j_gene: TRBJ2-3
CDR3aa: SAREPTSGSSTDTQY

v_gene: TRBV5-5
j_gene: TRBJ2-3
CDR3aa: ASSLPGLTDTQY

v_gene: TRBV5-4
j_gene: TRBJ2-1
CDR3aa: ASSQGQGEFNEQF

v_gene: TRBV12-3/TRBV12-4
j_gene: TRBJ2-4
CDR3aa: ASSPGLAGGPGNIQY

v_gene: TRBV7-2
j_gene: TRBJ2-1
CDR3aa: ASSLVSTYNEQF

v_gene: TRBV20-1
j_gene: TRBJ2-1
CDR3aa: SARDHFRNEQF

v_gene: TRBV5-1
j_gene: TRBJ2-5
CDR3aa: ASSLVEGKETQY

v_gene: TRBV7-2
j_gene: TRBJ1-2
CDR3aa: ASSLGGGGYT

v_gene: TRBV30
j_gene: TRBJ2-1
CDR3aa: AWSGPGQGNYNEQF

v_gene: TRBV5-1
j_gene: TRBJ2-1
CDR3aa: ASSLPAGRGSPSYNEQF

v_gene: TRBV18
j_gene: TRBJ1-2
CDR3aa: ASSRYVRTEVDYGYT

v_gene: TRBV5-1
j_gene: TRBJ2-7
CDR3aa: ASSLVADQGQY

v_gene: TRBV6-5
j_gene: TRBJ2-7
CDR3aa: ASSYQGVHEQY

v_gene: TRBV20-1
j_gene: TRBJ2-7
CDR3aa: SARDSRAISYEQY

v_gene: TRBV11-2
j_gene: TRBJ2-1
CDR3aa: ASSLGGLAGGPWNEQF

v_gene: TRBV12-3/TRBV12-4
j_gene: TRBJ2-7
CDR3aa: ASSFPVNSYEQY

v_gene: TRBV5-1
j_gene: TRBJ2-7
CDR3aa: ASSSGPLGDEQY

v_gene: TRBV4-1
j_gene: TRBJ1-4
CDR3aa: ASSQDTGGTDEKLF

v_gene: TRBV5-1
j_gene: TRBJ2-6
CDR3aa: ASSPGQTAISGANVLT

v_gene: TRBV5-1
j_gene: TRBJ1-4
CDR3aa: ASSEGTTNEKLF

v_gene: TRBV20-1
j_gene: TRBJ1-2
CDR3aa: SARDWGRGYT

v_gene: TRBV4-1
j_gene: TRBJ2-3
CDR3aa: ASSHQGLAGAGRTYTQY

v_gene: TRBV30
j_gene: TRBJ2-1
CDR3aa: AWSVPGQGGNEQF

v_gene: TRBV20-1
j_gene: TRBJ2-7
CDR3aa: SARDSPWDEQY

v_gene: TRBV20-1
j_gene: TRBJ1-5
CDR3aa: SAYRVYSNQPQH

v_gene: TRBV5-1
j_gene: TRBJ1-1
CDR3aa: ASSLLPGIDTEAF

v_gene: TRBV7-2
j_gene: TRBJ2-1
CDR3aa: ASSSGTSLNEQF

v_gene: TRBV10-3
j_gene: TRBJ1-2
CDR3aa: AISVRDRGVGYT

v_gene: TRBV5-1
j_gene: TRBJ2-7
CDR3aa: ASSPGTGTYEQY

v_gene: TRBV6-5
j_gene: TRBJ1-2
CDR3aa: ASTQGRFGRGYT

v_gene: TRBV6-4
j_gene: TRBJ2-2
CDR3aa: ASSDNAGLLPPITGELF

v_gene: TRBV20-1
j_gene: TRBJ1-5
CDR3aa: SARGGAGNQPQH

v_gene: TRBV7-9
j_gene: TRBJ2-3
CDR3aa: ASSQKFTDTQY

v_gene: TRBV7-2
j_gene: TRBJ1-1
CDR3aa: ASSADLTVMNTEAF

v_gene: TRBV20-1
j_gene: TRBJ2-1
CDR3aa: SARDRTSGNYNEQF

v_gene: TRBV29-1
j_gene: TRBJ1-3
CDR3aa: SVGTAGNTIY

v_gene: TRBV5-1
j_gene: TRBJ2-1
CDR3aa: ASSPPLTSGGGEQF